These 29 T cell receptor beta chains originate from one sample sequenced in a study of blood T cells in healthy people across ages. Primed by a sample-barcoded 5' primer and a J-beta primer mix, a second PCR proceeded for about 6 to 11 cycles. TCRdb re-analysed the 5' RACE reads in MiXCR, keeping a single row per CDR3 protein. The repertoire holds approximately 1.5 million distinct CDR3 sequences, with 35% to 45% as singletons. Material: blood. Source of these receptors: a woman aged 18-29 years in good health.

This clonotype has at least ten counts. The CDR3 bases are TGTGCCAGCAGCCGGGCTGATCGGGCTTTCTTT. Protein sequence: CASSRADRAFF. The chain couples TRBV3-1 to TRBJ1-1; D uncertain. The V end was cut by 4 bases, the J end by 11 bases, with 11 bases between. The CDR3 totals 11 residues. Germline V gene data show CDR1 as LGHDT and CDR2 as YNNKEL (reference sequence).

This clonotype was observed a single time. This chain uses TRBV20-1 with TRBJ1-3; D remains ambiguous. Deletions cut 0 bases from V and 0 bases from J, with 12 bases between. CDR3 length: 16 amino acids. Looked up from germline, CDR1 is DFQATT and CDR2 is SNEGSKA (reference sequence). CDR3 in DNA: TGCAGTGCTAGAGATCATAGGGCTGGCTCTGGAAACACCATATATTTT. This translates into CSARDHRAGSGNTIYF.

The chain has TRBV5-1 and TRBJ2-1, with 10 positions matching TRBD2. Germline V gives CDR1 SGHRS, CDR2 YFSETQ. The CDR3 contains 15 residues. The trim removed 7 bases at V and 6 bases at J, leaving 10 bases unmatched. CDR3 protein: CASRSGRALGNEQFF. In DNA, the CDR3 is TGCGCCAGCCGAAGCGGGAGGGCCCTTGGCAATGAGCAGTTCTTC.

This sequence joins TRBV4-1 and TRBJ2-1; tentatively, D is TRBD2 (7 bases). The CDR3 is 17 amino acids. The germline V gene encodes CDR1 MGHRA and CDR2 YSYEKL. The V end was cut by 2 bases, the J end by 5 bases, with 19 bases between. The CDR3 DNA sequence: TGCGCCAGCAGCCAATCCCTCCCGCGGGGGCCCAACAATGAGCAGTTCTTC. This gives the protein CASSQSLPRGPNNEQFF.

The V call is TRBV14, the J call TRBJ2-5; D remains unclear. This CDR3 spans 15 amino acids. The V gene's germline CDR1 is SGHDN and CDR2 FVKESK. The ends were cut back, 1 base at V and 0 bases at J, with 9 bases in the middle. The CDR3 reads CASSQAYYDQETQYF. The CDR3 coding sequence is TGTGCCAGCAGCCAAGCCTACTACGACCAAGAGACCCAGTACTTC.

The chain links TRBV20-1 to TRBJ2-7; perhaps D is TRBD1 or TRBD2 (5 bases each). Germline CDR1 reads DFQATT; CDR2 reads SNEGSKA (reference sequence). This CDR3 has 16 amino acids. V was clipped by 0 bases and J by 4 bases, with 19 bases between them. The CDR3 DNA sequence: TGCAGTGCTAGAGATACTCGGCAGGGATGGAGGTACGAGCAGTACTTC. This gives the protein CSARDTRQGWRYEQYF.

On this clonotype: A much larger clone sits a single nucleotide away, making a read error possible. The J gene is TRBJ2-6, the V gene TRBV4-3; D might be TRBD2 (5 bases). CDR1 is LGHNA, CDR2 YSLEER, per germline. There are 16 residues in the CDR3. The CDR3 loop reads CASSQDAGSGTNVLTF. In DNA, the CDR3 is TGCGCCAGCAGCCAAGATGCGGGCTCTGGGACCAACGTCCTGACTTTC.

The chain has TRBV24-1 and TRBJ2-7; D may be TRBD2 (7 bases). Germline V gene sequence: CDR1 KGHDR, CDR2 SFDVKD. V lost 6 bases, J lost 7 bases, and 15 bases lay in between. CDR3 length equals 13 residues. CDR3 protein: CATSPMGGHEQYF. The CDR3 DNA reads TGTGCCACCAGTCCCATGGGGGGGCATGAGCAGTACTTC.

The V and J genes are TRBV4-3 and TRBJ1-6; D is ambiguous. V lost 1 base to trimming and J lost 9 bases, with 10 bases between them. This CDR3 has 14 residues. In germline, CDR1 is LGHNA, CDR2 YSLEER. CDR3 amino acids: CASSQGWPVSPLHF. The CDR3 DNA reads TGCGCCAGCAGCCAAGGATGGCCGGTTTCACCCCTCCACTTT.

The chain joins TRBV4-1 to TRBJ2-7; no firm D call. With the DNA end fitting TRBJ2-5 better, the J assignment may be wrong. This CDR3 has 13 amino acids. Germline V gives CDR1 MGHRA, CDR2 YSYEKL. For the CDR3, the DNA is TGCGCCAGCAGCCAAGTCACCCTTGAGACCCAGTACTTC. Its protein is CASSQVTLETQYF.

Comment on this clonotype: A read error may produce the germline difference seen at one junction end. The V call is TRBV5-1, the J call TRBJ2-1; D perhaps matches TRBD1 (5 bases). This CDR3 region has 15 residues. Germline V gene lookup returns CDR1 SGHRS and CDR2 YFSETQ. The CDR3 sequence is CASRLGQGTYNEQFF. The CDR3 DNA is TGCGCCAGCAGATTGGGGCAGGGAACCTACAATGAGCAGTTCTTC.

This clonotype was seen only a few times. The rearrangement links TRBV4-1 to TRBJ1-2, with TRBD1 as a possible D gene (5 bases). This CDR3 region has 16 residues. V gave up 2 bases and J gave up 4 bases, with 17 bases separating them. Germline V gene lookup returns CDR1 MGHRA and CDR2 YSYEKL. Here the CDR3 reads CASSQLPKRGIYGYTF. The CDR3 DNA follows: TGCGCCAGCAGCCAACTCCCGAAGAGGGGCATCTATGGCTACACCTTC.

Only a few counts were recorded for this clonotype. The chain employs TRBV25-1 and TRBJ2-3, with D unresolved. This CDR3 has 16 residues. CDR1 is MGHDK and CDR2 is SYGVNS in the germline V gene. V was clipped by 3 bases and J by 4 bases, with 17 bases between them. In DNA, the CDR3 is TGTGCCAGCAGTGAGACCCTACGGGCCTACCCAGATACGCAGTATTTT. The encoded protein is CASSETLRAYPDTQYF. Looking up the rest from reference TRBV25-1 and TRBJ2-3 gives the full variable domain: EADIYQTPRYLVIGTGKKITLECSQTMGHDKMYWYQQDPGMELHLIHYSYGVNSTEKGDLSSESTVSRIRTEHFPLTLESARPSHTSQYLCASSETLRAYPDTQYFGPGTRLTVL.

This clonotype occurred a few times. This chain joins TRBV9 and TRBJ2-5, with D perhaps matching TRBD1 (5 bases). TRBJ2-7 matches the DNA end more closely, so the J call is doubtful. The germline V gene has CDR1 SGDLS and CDR2 YYNGEE. The CDR3 is 15 amino acids. DNA of the CDR3: TGTGCCAGCAGCGTAGAGGGCATTCAGGGTAACGAGCAGTACTTC. It is translated as CASSVEGIQGNEQYF.

A few counts support this clonotype. This chain joins TRBV20-1 and TRBJ1-3, with TRBD1 identical over 7 bases. The V segment lost 5 bases and the J segment 1 base; nucleotides outside the gene matches: 2. The CDR3 totals 13 residues. Germline CDR1 reads DFQATT; CDR2 reads SNEGSKA (reference sequence). CDR3 nucleotide sequence: TGCAGTGCTTTGGACAGGTCTGGAAACACCATATATTTT. Amino acids: CSALDRSGNTIYF.

The V and J genes are TRBV28 and TRBJ1-1, with a possible D match to TRBD1 (5 bases). CDR1 and CDR2 (germline): MDHEN, SYDVKM. The CDR3 is 14 residues long. The V end was cut by 11 bases, the J end by 4 bases, with 20 bases between. The DNA for the CDR3 is TGTGCCGCGGGGCAGGGTTCCTGGAGCACTGAAGCTTTCTTT. It translates to CAAGQGSWSTEAFF. Combining the CDR3 with reference TRBV28 and TRBJ1-1 gives the whole variable domain DVKVTQSSRYLVKRTGEKVFLECVQDMDHENMFWYRQDPGLGLRLIYFSYDVKMKEKGDIPEGYSVSREKKERFSLILESASTNQTSMYLCAAGQGSWSTEAFFGQGTRLTVV.

The sample holds a few counts of this clonotype. V and J are TRBV2 and TRBJ2-5; the match to TRBD1 covers 10 bases. Germline V gene lookup returns CDR1 SNHLY and CDR2 FYNNEI. The CDR3 is 14 residues long. V gave up 7 bases and J gave up 5 bases; unmatched junction bases: 7. The CDR3 sequence: CASIDRGLVETQYF. In DNA form, the CDR3 reads TGTGCCAGCATCGACAGGGGGCTAGTGGAGACCCAGTACTTC. The variable domain in full, with the rest retrieved from reference TRBV2 and TRBJ2-5, is EPEVTQTPSHQVTQMGQEVILRCVPISNHLYFYWYRQILGQKVEFLVSFYNNEISEKSEIFDDQFSVERPDGSNFTLKIRSTKLEDSAMYFCASIDRGLVETQYFGPGTRLLVL.

The J gene is TRBJ1-2, the V gene TRBV3-1, with D hard to call. From germline, CDR1 is LGHDT and CDR2 YNNKEL (reference sequence). The CDR3 length is 16 residues. V was cut by 0 bases and J by 1 base, with 12 bases left in between. The CDR3 nucleotides are TGTGCCAGCAGCCAAGACTTCGGGGTGGGTAACTATGGCTACACCTTC. Translated: CASSQDFGVGNYGYTF.

The chain is built from TRBV20-1 and TRBJ1-1; no clear D gene. The germline V gene encodes CDR1 DFQATT and CDR2 SNEGSKA (reference sequence). V lost 0 bases to trimming and J lost 0 bases, with 17 bases between them. The CDR3 spans 17 residues. CDR3 bases: TGCAGTGCTAGAGATCTTTCTAGGCAAGGATTGAACACTGAAGCTTTCTTT. This translates into CSARDLSRQGLNTEAFF.

This chain links TRBV20-1 with TRBJ1-4; D unclear. From germline, CDR1 is DFQATT and CDR2 SNEGSKA (reference sequence). The V end was cut by 3 bases, the J end by 6 bases, with 17 bases between. The CDR3 has 15 amino acids. CDR3 sequence reads: CSASSRARSDEKLFF. The CDR3 region has the DNA TGCAGTGCTAGTTCGAGGGCTCGGAGTGATGAAAAACTGTTTTTT.

This clonotype has just a few counts. The rearrangement joins TRBV19 to TRBJ2-3; tentatively, D is TRBD2 (6 bases). Trimming cost V 3 bases and J 2 bases, with 12 bases left between them. The CDR3 runs to 15 residues. The germline V gene has CDR1 LNHDA and CDR2 SQIVND (reference sequence). The CDR3 DNA sequence: TGTGCCAGTAGTATGACGGGACTTAACACAGATACGCAGTATTTT. Encoded protein: CASSMTGLNTDTQYF.

The gene calls are TRBV27 and TRBJ2-1; no reliable D call. The CDR3 covers 12 residues. Germline CDR1 reads MNHEY; CDR2 reads SMNVEV (reference sequence). V gave up 5 bases and J gave up 6 bases, with 8 bases separating them. The CDR3 bases are TGTGCCAGCAGTCGCAGGTCCAATGAGCAGTTCTTC. Translation: CASSRRSNEQFF.

V gene TRBV4-2 combines with J gene TRBJ1-2; 8 bases are a match to TRBD1. V lost 3 bases, J lost 8 bases, and 11 bases stayed unmatched. Looked up from germline, CDR1 is LGHNA and CDR2 is YNFKEQ. The CDR3 totals 15 residues. The CDR3: CASSQDGQGTCGYTF. The CDR3 DNA reads TGTGCCAGCAGCCAGGACGGACAGGGAACGTGCGGCTACACCTTC.

The chain is built from TRBV4-3 and TRBJ2-7; TRBD2 agrees at 9 bases. V was pared by 1 base and J by 2 bases, with 6 bases of the junction left unmatched. Germline CDR1 and CDR2: LGHNA and YSLEER. The CDR3 extends over 16 amino acids. The CDR3 is CASSQATSGAPYEQYF. The DNA of the CDR3 is TGCGCCAGCAGCCAAGCGACTAGCGGAGCTCCCTACGAGCAGTACTTC.

Only one count was recorded for this clonotype. The V gene is TRBV7-2, the J gene TRBJ2-5; perhaps TRBD2 as D (5 bases). Per germline, CDR1 SGHTA and CDR2 FQGNSA. The V and J ends lost 7 bases and 5 bases respectively, with 14 bases between them. This CDR3 has 13 residues. The CDR3 spells CASTPSRRETQYF. CDR3 nucleotides: TGTGCCAGCACCCCTTCCCGGAGGGAGACCCAGTACTTC.

The chain has TRBV3-1 and TRBJ2-1, with TRBD2 as a possible D gene (5 bases). The V and J ends lost 6 bases and 10 bases respectively, with 13 bases between them. Germline V gene sequence: CDR1 LGHDT, CDR2 YNNKEL (reference sequence). CDR3 length: 12 amino acids. CDR3 in amino acids: CASRLRTGEQFF. CDR3 nucleotides: TGTGCCAGCAGACTACGAACGGGGGAGCAGTTCTTC.

This clonotype appeared a single time. A read error may account for a junction end that differs from germline. This sequence joins TRBV12-3 or TRBV12-4 and TRBJ2-6; 7 nucleotides align to TRBD1. This CDR3 has 20 residues. The CDR3: CASSLAVGGYPIEGANILTF. CDR3 coding DNA: TGTGCCAGCAGTTTAGCGGTAGGGGGATACCCCATTGAGGGGGCCAACATCCTGACTTTC.

The J gene is TRBJ1-6, the V gene TRBV6-5; the D is unclear. V shed 4 bases and J shed 4 bases, with 8 bases lying between them. CDR1 and CDR2 from the germline V gene are MNHEY and SVGAGI. CDR3 size: 14 residues. CDR3 in amino acids: CASSSTGYNSPLHF. The DNA of the CDR3 is TGTGCCAGCAGTTCGACTGGGTATAATTCACCCCTCCACTTT.

The chain employs TRBV4-3 and TRBJ2-7; 8 bases fit TRBD2. The germline CDR1 and CDR2 sequences are LGHNA and YSLEER. The CDR3 totals 23 residues. V dropped 1 base and J dropped 0; count of bases not matched to a gene: 26. CDR3 bases: TGCGCCAGCAGCCAAGCCCTCTCAAACCACCAGCGGGAGCGAGGTAGGGTCTCCTACGAGCAGTACTTC. This codes for CASSQALSNHQRERGRVSYEQYF.